This T cell receptor (beta chain) was identified in a study of beta chain features in type 1 diabetes. In this sample, this clone turned up a few times. Reverse transcription of all isolated RNA meant that expressed TCRB transcripts were sequenced. Sequencing was performed with immunoSEQ multiplex PCR; in TCRdb, only in-frame clones are kept and a portion is missing. The table shows 350,000 to 450,000 clones, with more than 12% occurring only once. The CDR3 loop spans 17 amino acids. V was shortened by 0 bases and J by 0 bases, with 14 bases between the two germline ends. CDR1 is LGHNA and CDR2 is YSLEER in the germline V gene.

Sample: naive CD4+ T cells from blood. The clonotype originates from a woman aged 18-29 years in good health. The chain is built from TRBV4-3 and TRBJ2-5, with a possible D match to TRBD2 (7 bases). This CDR3 reads CASSQDDAGANQETQYF. CDR3 bases: TGCGCCAGCAGCCAAGACGACGCGGGGGCGAACCAAGAGACCCAGTACTTC.